A selection of T cell receptor beta chains follows, all from one sample in a study of cytomegalovirus exposure and HLA in healthy donors. Produced via immunoSEQ multiplex PCR; TCRdb's table is partial and in-frame only. The sample table includes tens of thousands of clones. Input material: PBMCs. Source of these receptors: a woman in her forties in good health and CMV-seropositive. Both conserved end residues are part of each CDR3. Each record gives: V gene, J gene, D gene, CDR3 protein, CDR3 DNA. D genes are given only for firm matches.

V gene: TRBV7-9; J gene: TRBJ1-4; D gene: -; CDR3 protein: CASSLAGGREKLFF; CDR3 DNA: TGTGCCAGCAGCTTGGCGGGGGGCCGTGAAAAACTGTTTTTT
V gene: TRBV11-1; J gene: TRBJ1-1; D gene: -; CDR3 protein: CASSPRGVPGTEAFF; CDR3 DNA: TGTGCCAGCAGCCCTCGGGGGGTCCCGGGGACTGAAGCTTTCTTT
V gene: TRBV7-2; J gene: TRBJ1-1; D gene: -; CDR3 protein: CASSLAAGRAANTEAFF; CDR3 DNA: TGTGCCAGCAGCTTAGCAGCGGGCAGGGCGGCTAACACTGAAGCTTTCTTT
V gene: TRBV25-1; J gene: TRBJ2-7; D gene: -; CDR3 protein: CASSLQGLIQYF; CDR3 DNA: TGTGCCAGCAGTCTGCAGGGGTTAATTCAGTACTTC
V gene: TRBV10-3; J gene: TRBJ1-1; D gene: -; CDR3 protein: CAISVGAGHTEAFF; CDR3 DNA: TGTGCCATCAGTGTGGGGGCAGGACACACTGAAGCTTTCTTT
V gene: TRBV5-6; J gene: TRBJ2-5; D gene: TRBD1; CDR3 protein: CASSSLQGARETQYF; CDR3 DNA: TGTGCCAGCAGCTCCCTACAGGGGGCCCGGGAGACCCAGTACTTC
V gene: TRBV7-9; J gene: TRBJ1-4; D gene: -; CDR3 protein: CASSSWRGGTDEKLFF; CDR3 DNA: TGCGCCAGCAGCTCCTGGAGAGGGGGAACGGATGAAAAACTGTTTTTT
V gene: TRBV5-1; J gene: TRBJ2-1; D gene: -; CDR3 protein: CASSLWAAAGSVKRPLYNEQFF; CDR3 DNA: TGCGCCAGCAGCTTGTGGGCCGCGGCGGGATCCGTAAAGCGACCCCTCTACAATGAGCAGTTCTTC
V gene: TRBV27; J gene: TRBJ1-2; D gene: -; CDR3 protein: CASSLSVTVRDGYTF; CDR3 DNA: TGTGCCAGCAGTTTATCGGTTACAGTGCGGGATGGCTACACCTTC
V gene: TRBV9; J gene: TRBJ2-6; D gene: -; CDR3 protein: CASSAGTPNVLTF; CDR3 DNA: TGTGCCAGCAGCGCCGGTACGCCCAACGTCCTGACTTTC
V gene: TRBV27; J gene: TRBJ2-7; D gene: -; CDR3 protein: CASSDRLRREQYF; CDR3 DNA: TGTGCCAGCAGTGATCGGCTGAGGCGGGAGCAGTACTTC
V gene: TRBV4-2; J gene: TRBJ2-3; D gene: TRBD2; CDR3 protein: CASSQGSVAGEFGTDTQYF; CDR3 DNA: TGTGCCAGCAGCCAAGGTTCGGTAGCGGGAGAATTTGGTACAGATACGCAGTATTTT
V gene: TRBV6-5; J gene: TRBJ2-2; D gene: -; CDR3 protein: CASSFTGMKNTGELFF; CDR3 DNA: TGTGCCAGCAGTTTCACAGGGATGAAGAACACCGGGGAGCTGTTTTTT
V gene: TRBV7-9; J gene: TRBJ2-6; D gene: -; CDR3 protein: CASSSSGAGANVLTF; CDR3 DNA: TGTGCCAGCAGCTCGTCAGGGGCAGGGGCCAACGTCCTGACTTTC
V gene: TRBV28; J gene: TRBJ2-5; D gene: TRBD1; CDR3 protein: CASSSRGWGGETQYF; CDR3 DNA: TGTGCCAGCAGTTCCAGGGGGTGGGGTGGGGAGACCCAGTACTTC